This T cell receptor beta chain comes out of a study of cytomegalovirus exposure and HLA in healthy donors. Germline V gives CDR1 MNHEY, CDR2 SMNVEV (reference sequence). The J segment lost 2 bases and the V segment lost 0 bases, leaving 4 bases of the junction unmatched. The CDR3 runs to 17 residues. With 60 Vbeta and 13 Jbeta primers, the PCR was carried out. Using immunoSEQ multiplex PCR, the repertoire was profiled, and TCRdb retains in-frame clones only, with some absent. The sample includes about 120,000 clones, approximately 58% seen only once; the top ten take 2% to 2.5%. Sequenced input: PBMCs. This receptor was obtained from a woman aged 25 to 45 in good health and CMV-seronegative. This rearrangement joins TRBV27 to TRBJ2-5; the match to TRBD2 covers 12 bases. The CDR3 sequence: CASSLSRLAGDQETQYF. In DNA form, the CDR3 reads TGTGCCAGCAGTTTATCCCGACTAGCGGGAGATCAAGAGACCCAGTACTTC.